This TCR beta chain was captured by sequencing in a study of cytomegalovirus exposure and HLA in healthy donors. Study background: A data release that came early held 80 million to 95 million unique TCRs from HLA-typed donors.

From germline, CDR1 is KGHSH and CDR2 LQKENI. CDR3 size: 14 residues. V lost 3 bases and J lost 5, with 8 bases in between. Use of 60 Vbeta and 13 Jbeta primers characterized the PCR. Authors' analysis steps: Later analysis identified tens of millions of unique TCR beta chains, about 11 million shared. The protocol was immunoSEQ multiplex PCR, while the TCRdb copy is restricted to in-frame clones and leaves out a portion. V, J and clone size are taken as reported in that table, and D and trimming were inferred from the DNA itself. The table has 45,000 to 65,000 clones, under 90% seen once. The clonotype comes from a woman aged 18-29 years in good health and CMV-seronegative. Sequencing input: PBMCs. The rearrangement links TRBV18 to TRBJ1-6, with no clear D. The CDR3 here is CASSPAGDNSPLHF. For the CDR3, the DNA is TGTGCCAGCTCACCCGCAGGTGATAATTCACCCCTCCACTTT.